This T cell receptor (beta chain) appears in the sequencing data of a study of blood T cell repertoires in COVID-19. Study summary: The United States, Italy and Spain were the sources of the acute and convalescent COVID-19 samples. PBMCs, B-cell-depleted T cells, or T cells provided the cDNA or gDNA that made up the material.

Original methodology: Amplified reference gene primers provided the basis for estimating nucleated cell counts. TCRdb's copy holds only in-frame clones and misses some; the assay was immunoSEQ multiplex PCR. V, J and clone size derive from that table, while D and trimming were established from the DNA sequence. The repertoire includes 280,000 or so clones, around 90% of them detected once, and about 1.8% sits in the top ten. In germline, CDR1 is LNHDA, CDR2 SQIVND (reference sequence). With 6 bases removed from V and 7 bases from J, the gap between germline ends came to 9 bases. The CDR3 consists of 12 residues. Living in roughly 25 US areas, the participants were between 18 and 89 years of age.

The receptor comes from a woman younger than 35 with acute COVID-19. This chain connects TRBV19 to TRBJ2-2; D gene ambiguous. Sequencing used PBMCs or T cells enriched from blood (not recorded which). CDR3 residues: CASSPFSGELFF. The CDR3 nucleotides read TGTGCCAGTAGCCCCTTTAGCGGGGAGCTGTTTTTT.